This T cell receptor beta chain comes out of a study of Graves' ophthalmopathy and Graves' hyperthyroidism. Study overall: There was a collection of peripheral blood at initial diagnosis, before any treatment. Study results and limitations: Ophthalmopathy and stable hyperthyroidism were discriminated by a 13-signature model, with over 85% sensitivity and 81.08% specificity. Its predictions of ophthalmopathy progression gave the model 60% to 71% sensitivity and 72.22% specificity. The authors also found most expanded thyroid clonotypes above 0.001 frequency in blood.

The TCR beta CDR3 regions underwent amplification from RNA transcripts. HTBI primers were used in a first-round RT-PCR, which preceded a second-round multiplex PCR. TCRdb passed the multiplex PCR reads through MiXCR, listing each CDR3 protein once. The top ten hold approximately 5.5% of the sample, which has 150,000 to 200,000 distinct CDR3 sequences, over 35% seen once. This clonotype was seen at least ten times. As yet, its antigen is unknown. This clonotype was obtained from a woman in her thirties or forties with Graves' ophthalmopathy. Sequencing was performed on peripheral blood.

The CDR3 here is CASSLSPGPAKNIQYF. The DNA for the CDR3 is TGTGCCAGCAGCTTATCTCCGGGGCCGGCCAAAAACATTCAGTACTTC. This rearrangement joins TRBV7-3 to TRBJ2-4; D may be TRBD1 or TRBD2 (5 bases each). The germline V gene has CDR1 SGHTA and CDR2 FQGTGA. The CDR3 is made up of 16 amino acids. V was cut by 2 bases and J by 1 base, with 12 bases left in between.